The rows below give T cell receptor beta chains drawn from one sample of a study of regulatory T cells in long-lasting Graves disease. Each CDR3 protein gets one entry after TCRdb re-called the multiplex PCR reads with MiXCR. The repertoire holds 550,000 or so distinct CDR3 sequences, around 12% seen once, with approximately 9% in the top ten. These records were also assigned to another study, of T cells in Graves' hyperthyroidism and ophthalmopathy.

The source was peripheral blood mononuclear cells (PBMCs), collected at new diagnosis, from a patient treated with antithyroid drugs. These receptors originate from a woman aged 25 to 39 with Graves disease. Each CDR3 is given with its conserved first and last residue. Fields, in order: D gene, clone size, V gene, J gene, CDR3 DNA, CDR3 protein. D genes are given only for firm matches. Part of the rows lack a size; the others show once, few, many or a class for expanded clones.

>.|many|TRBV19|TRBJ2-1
TGTGCCAGTAGAGACGGTAGTACTTACAATGAGCAGTTCTTC
CASRDGSTYNEQFF
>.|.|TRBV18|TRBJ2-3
TGTGCCAGCTCACCCCTACCCGGCGACAAACTATCCACAGATACGCAGTATTTT
CASSPLPGDKLSTDTQYF
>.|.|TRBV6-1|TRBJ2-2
TGTGCCAGCAGACCAGAAAACACCGGGGAGCTGTTTTTT
CASRPENTGELFF
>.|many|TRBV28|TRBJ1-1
TGTGCCAGCAGTTCTCGGTTCGAAGCTTTCTTT
CASSSRFEAFF
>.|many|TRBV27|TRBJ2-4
TGTGCCAGCAGTTTAAGTGCCATAGCCAAAAACATTCAGTACTTC
CASSLSAIAKNIQYF
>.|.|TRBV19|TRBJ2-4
TGTGCCAGTAGCATAGACGGCCAAAACATTCAGTACTTC
CASSIDGQNIQYF
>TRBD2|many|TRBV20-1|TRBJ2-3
TGCAGTGCTAGAGCTGCTAGCGGGCCTAGCACAGATACGCAGTATTTT
CSARAASGPSTDTQYF
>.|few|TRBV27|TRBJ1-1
TGTGCCAGCACCGGAGGGTGGAACACTGAAGCTTTCTTT
CASTGGWNTEAFF
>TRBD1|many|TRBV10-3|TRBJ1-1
TGTGCCATCACCGGACAGGGCGGTTCGGCTTTCTTT
CAITGQGGSAFF
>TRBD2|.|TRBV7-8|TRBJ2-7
TGTGCCAGCAGCCCCCGGGACTACCCTCCCAGGTACTTC
CASSPRDYPPRYF
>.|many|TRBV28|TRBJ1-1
TGTGCCAGCCAACAGGGAGGGCTCAACACTGAAGCTTTCTTT
CASQQGGLNTEAFF
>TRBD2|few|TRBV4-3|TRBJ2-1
TGCGCCAGCAGCCAAGAAAGGTGGCTAGCGGGAGGTAATGAGCAGTTCTTC
CASSQERWLAGGNEQFF
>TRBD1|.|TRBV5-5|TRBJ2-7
TGTGCCAGCAGCGGGGCCGGGACAGGGCCATACGAGCAGTACTTC
CASSGAGTGPYEQYF
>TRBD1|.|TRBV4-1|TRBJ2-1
TGCGCCAGCAGCCTGTACCAGCCCCTGGCGACAGGGGACGCTGTAGGGGAGTTCTTC
CASSLYQPLATGDAVGEFF
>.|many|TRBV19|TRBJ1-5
TGTGCCAGTAGTATCCCTGGCGGCAATCAGCCCCAGCATTTT
CASSIPGGNQPQHF
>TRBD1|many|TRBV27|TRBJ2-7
TGTGCCAGCAGCCGCGCGACAGGGTCAAACGAGCAGTACTTC
CASSRATGSNEQYF
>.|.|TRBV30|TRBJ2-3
TGTGCCTTCCAGGGGGGGTCGACAGATACGCAGTATTTT
CAFQGGSTDTQYF
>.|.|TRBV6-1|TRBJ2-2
TGTGCCAGCAGCCCCCTCAACCAAATCGGGTTCGGGGAGCTGTTTTTT
CASSPLNQIGFGELFF
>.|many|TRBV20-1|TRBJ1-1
TGCAGTGCTAGAGGCGGGGGGTGGACTGAAGCTTTCTTT
CSARGGGWTEAFF
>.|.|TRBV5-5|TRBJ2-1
TGTGCCAGCACCACCGGGACGAACAATGAGCAGTTCTTC
CASTTGTNNEQFF
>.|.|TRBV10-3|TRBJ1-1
TGTGCCATCAGTGAATGGGCACGCAACACTGAAGCTTTCTTT
CAISEWARNTEAFF
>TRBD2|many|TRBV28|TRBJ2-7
TGTGCCAGCAGTTTATTCTTAGGACTAGCGGGAGCGGATGAGCAGTACTTC
CASSLFLGLAGADEQYF
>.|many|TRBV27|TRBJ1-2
TGTGCCAGCAGTTATCGGGGGGAGGGTGGCTATGGCTACACCTTC
CASSYRGEGGYGYTF
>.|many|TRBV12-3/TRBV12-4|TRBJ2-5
TGTGCCAGCAGCCTCCAAAGGACTGAACAAGAGACCCAGTACTTC
CASSLQRTEQETQYF
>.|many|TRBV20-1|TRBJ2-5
TGCAGTGCTAGCCCACTAGAAAGGTCCCCCGAGACCCAGTACTTC
CSASPLERSPETQYF
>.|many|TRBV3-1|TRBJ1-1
TGTGCCAGCAGCCAAGGTGGGGGTTTTCTCACTGAAGCTTTCTTT
CASSQGGGFLTEAFF
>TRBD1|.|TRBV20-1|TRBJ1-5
TGCAGTGCTAGAGATCCCGGACAGGGGCCGGATCAGCCCCAGCATTTT
CSARDPGQGPDQPQHF
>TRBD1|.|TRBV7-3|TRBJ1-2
TGTGCCAGCAGCAAGGGACAGGCGGAGAAAAATGGCTACACCTTC
CASSKGQAEKNGYTF
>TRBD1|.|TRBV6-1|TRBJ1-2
TGTGCCAGCAGCATCGGACAGGGCCATGGCTACACCTTC
CASSIGQGHGYTF
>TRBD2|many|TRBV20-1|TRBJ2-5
TGCAGTGCTATAGCGGGAGGGCCTTTTGAGACCCAGTACTTC
CSAIAGGPFETQYF
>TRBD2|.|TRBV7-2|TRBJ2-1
TGTGCCAGCAGCTTAGGAGGACTAGCGGGAGTTGGTGAGCAGTTCTTC
CASSLGGLAGVGEQFF
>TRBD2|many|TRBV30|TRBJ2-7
TGTGCCTGGGGACTAGCGGAATCCTCCTCCTACGAGCAGTACTTC
CAWGLAESSSYEQYF
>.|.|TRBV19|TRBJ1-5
TGTGCCAGTAGTACGACTGAATATATTCAGCCCCAGCATTTT
CASSTTEYIQPQHF
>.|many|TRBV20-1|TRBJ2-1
TGCAGTGCTAGGCCTAGCGTTAGGGATGAGCAGTTCTTC
CSARPSVRDEQFF
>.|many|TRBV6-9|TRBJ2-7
TGTGCCAGCAGTTACCGAGGGACCGTCGGCTACGAGCAGTACTTC
CASSYRGTVGYEQYF
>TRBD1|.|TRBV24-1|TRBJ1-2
TGTGCCACCAGTGACCCCGGGACAGGGAGCTATGGCTACACCTTC
CATSDPGTGSYGYTF
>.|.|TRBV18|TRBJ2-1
TGTGCCAGCTCACCTCTATACAATGAGCAGTTCTTC
CASSPLYNEQFF
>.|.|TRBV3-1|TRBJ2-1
TGTGCCAGCAGCCAAGGGTTAAAGGGGGCCTACAATGAGCAGTTCTTC
CASSQGLKGAYNEQFF
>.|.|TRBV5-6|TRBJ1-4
TGTGCCAGCAGCTACGGAAGCAGACAAGGCGAAAAACTGTTTTTT
CASSYGSRQGEKLFF
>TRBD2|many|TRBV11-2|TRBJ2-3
TGTGCCAGCAGCCTCCCTACTTTGGCGGGAGGGGGATCTAGCACAGATACGCAGTATTTT
CASSLPTLAGGGSSTDTQYF